In its sample, the clone carrying this T cell receptor beta chain was seen a few times. Each donor was a healthy Caucasian individual from Russia, aged about 6 to 100. Each sample used at least 6 million PBMCs. This record belongs to a study of blood T cells in healthy people across ages. Primers used in a second PCR of about 7 to 12 cycles were a sample-barcoded 5' primer and a J-beta primer mix. TCRdb re-called the 5' RACE reads with MiXCR, one entry per CDR3 protein. Here the sample spans roughly 1,100,000 distinct CDR3 sequences, 20% to 25% being singletons. The same data also went into a second study, on T cells of mothers and their children. This second study notes: Extraction yielded RNA that went, in full, into cDNA synthesis at roughly 1.5 ug per 15 ul.

The source is a girl aged 2 to 9 in good health. The sequenced sample consisted of blood.

The CDR3 DNA follows: TGTGCCAGCAGCGTCGACTATGGCTACACCTTC. Its protein product is CASSVDYGYTF. This chain uses TRBV9 with TRBJ1-2, with no clear D. CDR1 SGDLS and CDR2 YYNGEE come from the germline V gene. The CDR3 is 11 residues long. Between the trimmed V and J ends, which lost 2 bases and 3 bases, there was a span of 2 bases.